This is a list of T cell receptor beta chains from one sample in a study of shared clonotypes between healthy human individuals. Assay used: immunoSEQ multiplex PCR; TCRdb lists only in-frame clones, some missing. Of around 690,000 clones listed, 90% were seen once; the top ten hold 34%. The sequenced sample consisted of memory CD8+ T cells from PBMCs. The receptor source for this set is a man aged 18 to 29 in good health. Some clones in this sample may be carry-over from other donors' samples. Each CDR3 is given with its conserved first and last residue.

>TRBV7-9|13|TRBJ2-7
CASSLELSYEQYF
>TRBV28|15|TRBJ2-7
CASSLGLAVAYEQYF
>TRBV7-6|16|TRBJ2-3
CASSLGVAESTDTQYF
>TRBV7-9|17|TRBJ2-7
CASSAGVGRGLSYEQYF
>TRBV6-5|15|TRBJ1-1
CASSFGTGLNTEAFF
>TRBV4-1|16|TRBJ2-7
CASSHIPPSGRYEQYF
>TRBV7-8|14|TRBJ2-7
CASTPDSFSYEQYF
>TRBV9|15|TRBJ2-3
CASSVATDRTDTQYF
>TRBV4-1|16|TRBJ2-3
CASSQVKYQGVDTQYF
>TRBV6-6|12|TRBJ1-1
CATVAGNTEAFF
>TRBV27|16|TRBJ1-5
CASSLAPGGRNQPQHF
>TRBV29-1|15|TRBJ1-1
CSVPRAGAMNTEAFF
>TRBV19|16|TRBJ2-1
CASSTLTSKYYNEQFF
>TRBV30|11|TRBJ1-1
CAWSVEAEAFF
>TRBV11-2|15|TRBJ2-2
CASSFWDRETGELFF
>TRBV19|15|TRBJ1-2
CASLGQASKGYGYTF
>TRBV7-7|17|TRBJ2-4
CASSVGTGSLAKNIQYF
>TRBV28|13|TRBJ2-2
CASTSRGTGELFF
>TRBV25-1|11|TRBJ1-2
CASSDQYGYTF
>TRBV7-3|12|TRBJ2-1
CASSSVGNEQFF
>TRBV18|19|TRBJ2-7
CASSPGPQAIKGRTYEQYF
>TRBV19|16|TRBJ1-4
CASSGGPETTNEKLFF
>TRBV7-9|16|TRBJ1-5
CASSRGQGLLDQPQHF
>TRBV21-1|19|TRBJ2-7
CASSKVSPTLAGGPYEQYF
>TRBV6-5|15|TRBJ1-5
CASSLHDGFGQPQHF
>TRBV15|14|TRBJ2-7
CATSSTGFHSEQYF
>TRBV27|17|TRBJ2-3
CASSLSLLAGFTDTQYF
>TRBV10-3|13|TRBJ1-2
CAISGGLNYGYTF
>TRBV6-1|16|-
CASSEGRTSLDYEQYF
>TRBV23-1|12|TRBJ2-7
CASTWGIHEQYF
>TRBV5-6|16|TRBJ1-2
CASSLAPDRSPGGYTF
>TRBV30|12|TRBJ2-2
CASGKLGGELFF
>TRBV6-5|14|TRBJ1-1
CASSYRTGNTEAFF
>TRBV30|17|TRBJ2-7
CAWSGAFGTAPNYEQYF
>TRBV10-1|16|TRBJ2-2
CASSGLSLRDTGELFF
>TRBV7-3|13|TRBJ2-7
CASSPGPSYEQYF
>TRBV28|15|TRBJ2-6
CASSPAGGGANVLTF
>TRBV15|14|TRBJ2-7
CATSTRDRVGEQYF
>TRBV29-1|14|TRBJ1-1
CSVPGQDRNTEAFF
>TRBV7-9|15|TRBJ2-5
CASSLGTSEQETQYF
>TRBV27|14|TRBJ2-3
CASSLWGAADTQYF
>TRBV6-5|13|TRBJ2-4
CASSTSSGNIQYF
>TRBV19|15|TRBJ1-2
CASTPTGGTIYGYTF
>TRBV28|17|TRBJ2-3
CASSPPQETPLTDTQYF
>TRBV7-9|13|TRBJ1-2
CASSSTGPRGYTF
>TRBV11-2|15|TRBJ2-6
CASRHQSSGANVLTF
>TRBV9|14|TRBJ1-5
CASTPGDSNQPQHF
>TRBV11-2|16|TRBJ2-1
CASSLGWGQGNNEQFF
>TRBV4-3|16|TRBJ2-7
CASSQEASGSIYEQYF
>TRBV7-8|16|TRBJ1-5
CASSQAGESPNQPQHF
>TRBV7-9|14|TRBJ1-1
CASSLEGWNTEAFF
>TRBV28|12|TRBJ2-7
CASSLAGGEQYF
>TRBV11-2|16|TRBJ1-4
CASSLGQGWSNEKLFF
>TRBV27|14|TRBJ2-7
CASSSLAGVIEQYF
>TRBV5-5|14|TRBJ2-7
CASSPGQGAYEQYF
>TRBV28|15|TRBJ1-5
CASSLITATNQPQHF
>TRBV5-8|16|TRBJ2-4
CASSLRGEEAKNIQYF
>TRBV7-9|14|TRBJ1-2
CASSPAGTVYGYTF
>TRBV27|14|TRBJ2-2
CASSLFRGTGELFF